Sequencing of this T cell receptor (beta chain) was carried out in a study of molecular identifiers for immune sequencing clone quantification. Findings and caveats of the study: In naive cells, clones above 20 RNA copies held under 1% of molecules, whereas in effector cells they held over 99%.

In regard to this clonotype: No antigen is known for it. A read error may explain this, as a much larger clone is one base away.

This CDR3 is built from 13 residues. Per the germline V gene, CDR1 is MNHEY and CDR2 is SMNVEV (reference sequence). TCRdb re-called the PCR reads through MiXCR, storing one row per CDR3 protein. The data show 8,500 to 11,000 distinct CDR3 sequences, with roughly a fifth seen just once and approximately 1.7% held by the top ten. Sequenced input: naive CD8+ T cells from blood, with Jurkat cell RNA spiked in. Subset: FACS-sorted CD8+CD4-CCR7+CD45RA+ naive T cells. This chain joins TRBV27 and TRBJ1-5; D unclear. The receptor's source is a human donor in good health. Some libraries in this study had Jurkat cell RNA spiked in. CDR3 in amino acids: CASSLSPNQSQHF. The CDR3 DNA reads TGTGCCAGCAGTTTAAGCCCTAATCAGTCCCAGCATTTT.